This T cell receptor beta chain is from a study of cytomegalovirus exposure and HLA in healthy donors. This PCR relied on a set of 60 Vbeta primers and 13 Jbeta primers. In the authors' methods: Later work found tens of millions of unique TCR beta chains, with around 10 million shared. Data came from immunoSEQ multiplex PCR; TCRdb stores just in-frame clones and leaves some out. The D gene and trimming were derived from the DNA, and the V and J assignments and clone size from that table. The table includes 45,000 to 60,000 clones, roughly 75% detected once. From germline, CDR1 is KGHSH and CDR2 LQKENI. There are 16 residues in the CDR3. Trimming left V 3 bases short and J 4 bases short, with 13 bases between.

The clonotype was recovered from a young man in good health and CMV-seropositive. Input material: PBMCs. The chain couples TRBV18 to TRBJ1-6; D unresolved. The CDR3 is CASSPLRSEYNSPLHF. CDR3 coding DNA: TGTGCCAGCTCACCTCTGAGGTCAGAATATAATTCACCCCTCCACTTT.